The rows below give T cell receptor beta chains drawn from one sample of a study of OX40 agonist ivuxolimab in advanced cancers. The repertoire was sequenced with immunoSEQ multiplex PCR; TCRdb's copy has only in-frame clones and lacks some. In the table there are 20,000 or so clones, roughly 85% of which are singletons. This specimen consisted of CD4+ or CD8+ T cells sorted from blood, obtained in a trial of the OX40 agonist ivuxolimab. The receptors originated from an adult with an advanced solid tumor such as melanoma, head and neck, liver or kidney cancer. Both conserved end residues are part of each CDR3.

TRBJ1-2 | TRBV30 | CALDRGQLSAGYTF
TRBJ2-1 | TRBV11-2 | CASSPGTVVDEQFF
TRBJ2-1 | TRBV6-5 | CASAPSRGSYNEQFF
TRBJ2-1 | TRBV27 | CASSTGGYNEQFF
TRBJ2-3 | TRBV6-5 | CASSSDGTSTDTQYF
TRBJ2-2 | TRBV9 | CASSVGGATGELFF
TRBJ2-7 | TRBV7-2 | CASSPKGPYEQYF
TRBJ2-5 | TRBV7-2 | CASSLTLQETQYF
TRBJ2-1 | TRBV30 | CAQGVYNEQFF
TRBJ2-7 | TRBV6-5 | CASSYDGGLGYEQYF
TRBJ2-3 | TRBV6-6 | CASRTGVFTETDTQYF
. | TRBV4-1 | CASSQSRAASYEQYF
TRBJ2-7 | TRBV7-2 | CASSPGVPALDEQYF
TRBJ2-1 | TRBV15 | CATRIPGGPNEQFF
TRBJ2-1 | TRBV30 | CAWSVPYRSSYNEQFF
TRBJ2-1 | TRBV4-1 | CASSQEDLSSYNEQFF
TRBJ1-1 | TRBV7-9 | CASSDWTGTEAFF
TRBJ1-3 | TRBV10-3 | CAIRPRTGPTLTIYF
TRBJ1-1 | TRBV7-9 | CASSFLGGLNTEAFF
TRBJ2-5 | TRBV27 | CASSLIAGPTLGAGETQYF
TRBJ2-2 | TRBV14 | CASSDRTSGYTGELFF
TRBJ1-1 | TRBV7-9 | CASTSEFRNTEAFF
TRBJ2-3 | TRBV6-1 | CASSEPYNRAESTDTQYF
TRBJ1-1 | TRBV6-5 | CASSYWWGETEAFF
TRBJ1-2 | TRBV4-1 | CASSQDPAGRYGYTF
TRBJ2-3 | TRBV7-9 | CASSPPRQGRSTDTQYF
TRBJ2-5 | TRBV7-9 | CASSFQAGGETQYF
TRBJ1-1 | TRBV10-3 | CAISETNTEAFF
TRBJ1-1 | TRBV19 | CASSISPGLNTEAFF
TRBJ2-3 | TRBV6-4 | CASSDVVGGTTDTQYF
TRBJ2-1 | TRBV6-6 | CASSYLHNEQFF
TRBJ2-4 | TRBV5-5 | CASSAGLAGAKNIQYF
TRBJ2-2 | TRBV27 | CASRGQGWIGELFF
TRBJ1-1 | TRBV27 | CASSPGGNTEAFF
TRBJ1-1 | TRBV30 | CACTGTGNTEAFF
TRBJ2-1 | TRBV7-8 | CASSLASRLLNNEQFF
TRBJ1-1 | TRBV28 | CASTPFRGRGTEAFF
TRBJ2-7 | TRBV28 | CASSLEAYEQYF
TRBJ2-1 | TRBV6-4 | CASSVAGGNNEQFF
TRBJ1-2 | TRBV5-1 | CASSQTSGVRGYGYTF
TRBJ2-3 | TRBV5-6 | CASSLGSTDTQYF
TRBJ2-1 | TRBV13 | CASSPEAGLADNEQFF
TRBJ2-7 | TRBV19 | CASSSGTSREQYF
TRBJ2-7 | TRBV6-5 | CASRLRGGYEQYF
TRBJ2-5 | TRBV5-1 | CASSAPTSGGQETQYF
TRBJ2-7 | TRBV5-1 | CASSLGQGVGEQYF
TRBJ2-7 | TRBV5-5 | CASSLLAHHSYEQYF
TRBJ2-7 | TRBV27 | CASSLIRGEQYF
TRBJ2-1 | TRBV28 | CASSLWGGAYNEQFF
TRBJ2-6 | TRBV7-9 | CASSRESGANVLTF
TRBJ1-2 | TRBV6-1 | CASSEVGVYGYTF
TRBJ2-5 | TRBV5-1 | CASSLWNRQETQYF
TRBJ1-2 | TRBV10-3 | CAISESLGAVNGYTF
TRBJ2-7 | TRBV7-9 | CASSPLRGALKDEQYF
. | TRBV9 | CASSVATGDYEQYF